This T cell receptor (beta chain) was recovered during a study of T-cell memory formation after mild COVID-19. Germline lookup yields CDR1 MDHEN and CDR2 SYDVKM. The V end lost 10 bases, the J end lost 3 bases, and 17 bases lay between the germline ends. CDR3 size: 14 residues. TCRdb redid the calling of the 5' RACE reads with MiXCR, one entry per CDR3 protein. The table shows hundreds of thousands of distinct CDR3 sequences, with approximately 19% occurring only once. This clonotype was detected a few times. Its target is unknown. Study findings and constraints: Shrinking CD4+ clones resided mostly in CM and EM, and CD8+ ones in EMRA.

Sequencing input: PBMCs or a T cell subset sorted from them (not recorded which). The chain employs TRBV28 and TRBJ2-3, with D perhaps given as TRBD1 or TRBD2 (5 bases each). The TCR comes from a man younger than 30 who had mild COVID-19 (a few samples of this study predate the infection). Cell type and time point are not known. The CDR3 DNA reads TGTGCCACCTCCGGGACCCAGGGTACAGATACGCAGTATTTT. Its translation: CATSGTQGTDTQYF.